This section outlines one T cell receptor (beta chain) sequence together with its context. CDR1 SEHNR and CDR2 FQNEAQ come from the germline V gene (reference sequence). The CDR3 consists of 11 residues. V was trimmed by 2 bases and J by 8 bases, leaving 3 bases between them. The data were taken from a study of CD8 T cells in Susac syndrome. Sequencing targeted TCR beta in blood CD8+ and CD4+ T cells. Diagnostic criteria for definite or probable disease, in their recently defined form, were met by the patients with Susac syndrome. An amount of RNA that ranged from roughly 0.45 to 1 ug was reverse transcribed with random hexamers. TCR beta CDR3 was amplified by immunoSEQ covering 54 Vbeta and 13 Jbeta. TCRdb itself ran the immunoSEQ multiplex PCR reads through MiXCR, one entry per CDR3 protein. The top ten clones hold about 0.12% of a sample with about 180,000 distinct CDR3 sequences, around 95% of them seen once.

The receptor was derived from a human donor with Susac syndrome. The rearrangement joins TRBV7-9 to TRBJ2-2; D is unresolved. Sequencing was performed on CD4+ T cells from PBMCs. In nucleotides, the CDR3 is TGTGCCAGCAGCTTACGTGGGGAGCTGTTTTTT. This gives the protein CASSLRGELFF.